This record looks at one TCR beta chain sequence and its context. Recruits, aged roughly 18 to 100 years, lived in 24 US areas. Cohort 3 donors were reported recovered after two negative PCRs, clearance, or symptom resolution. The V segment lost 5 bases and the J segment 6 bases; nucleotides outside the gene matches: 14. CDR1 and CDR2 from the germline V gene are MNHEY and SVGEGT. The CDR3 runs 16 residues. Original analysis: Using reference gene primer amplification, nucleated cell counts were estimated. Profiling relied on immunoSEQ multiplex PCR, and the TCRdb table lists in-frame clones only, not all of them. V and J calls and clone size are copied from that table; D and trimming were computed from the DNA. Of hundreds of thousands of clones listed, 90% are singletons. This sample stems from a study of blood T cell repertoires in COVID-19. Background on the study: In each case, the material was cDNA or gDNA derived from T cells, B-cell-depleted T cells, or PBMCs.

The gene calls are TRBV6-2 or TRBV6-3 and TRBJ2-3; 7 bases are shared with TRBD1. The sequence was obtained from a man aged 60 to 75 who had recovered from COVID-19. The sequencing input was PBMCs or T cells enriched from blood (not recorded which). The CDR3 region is CASSGGQLPTNDTQYF. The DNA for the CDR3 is TGTGCCAGCAGTGGGGGACAGCTCCCCACCAATGATACGCAGTATTTT.